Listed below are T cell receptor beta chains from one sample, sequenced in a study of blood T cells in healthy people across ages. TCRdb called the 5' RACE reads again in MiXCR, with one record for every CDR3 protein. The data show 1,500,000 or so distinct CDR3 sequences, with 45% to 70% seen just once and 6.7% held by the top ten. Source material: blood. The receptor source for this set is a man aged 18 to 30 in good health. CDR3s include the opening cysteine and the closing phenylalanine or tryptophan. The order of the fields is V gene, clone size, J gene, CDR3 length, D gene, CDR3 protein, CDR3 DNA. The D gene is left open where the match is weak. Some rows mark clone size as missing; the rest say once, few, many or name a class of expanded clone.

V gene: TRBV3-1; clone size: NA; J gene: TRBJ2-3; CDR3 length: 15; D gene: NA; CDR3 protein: CASSHSSSYKDTQYF; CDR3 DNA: TGTGCCAGCAGCCACAGCTCGTCTTACAAGGATACGCAGTATTTT
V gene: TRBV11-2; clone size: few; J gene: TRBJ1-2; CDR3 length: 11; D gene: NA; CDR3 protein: CASSLGQIYTF; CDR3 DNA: TGTGCCAGCAGCTTAGGCCAGATCTACACCTTC
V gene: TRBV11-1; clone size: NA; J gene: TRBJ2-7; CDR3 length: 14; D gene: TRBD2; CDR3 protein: CASSPSGMVGEQYF; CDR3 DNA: TGTGCCAGCAGCCCTAGCGGGATGGTGGGCGAGCAGTACTTC
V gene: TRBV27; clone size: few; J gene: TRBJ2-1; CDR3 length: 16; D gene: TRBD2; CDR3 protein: CASSPMTSGAYNEQFF; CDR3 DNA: TGTGCCAGCAGTCCCATGACTAGCGGGGCCTACAATGAGCAGTTCTTC
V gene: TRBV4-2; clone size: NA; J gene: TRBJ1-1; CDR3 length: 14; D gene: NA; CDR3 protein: CASSQGWMNTEAFF; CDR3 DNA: TGTGCCAGCAGCCAAGGTTGGATGAACACTGAAGCTTTCTTT
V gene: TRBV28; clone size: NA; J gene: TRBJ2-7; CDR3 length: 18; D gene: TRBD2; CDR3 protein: CASSPWTSGGLFSYEQYF; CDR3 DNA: TGTGCCAGCAGTCCCTGGACTAGCGGGGGTTTATTTTCCTACGAGCAGTACTTC
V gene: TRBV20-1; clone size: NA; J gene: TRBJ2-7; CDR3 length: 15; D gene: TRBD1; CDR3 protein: CSARDRDSYSYEQYF; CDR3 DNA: TGCAGTGCTAGAGACCGGGACAGCTACTCCTACGAGCAGTACTTC
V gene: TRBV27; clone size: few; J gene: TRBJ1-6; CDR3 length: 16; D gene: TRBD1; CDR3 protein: CASSLRAGQGNSPLHF; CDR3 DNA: TGTGCCAGCAGTTTAAGAGCGGGACAGGGGAATTCACCCCTCCACTTT
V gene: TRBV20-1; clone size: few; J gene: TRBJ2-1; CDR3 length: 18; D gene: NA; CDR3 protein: CSARLLNPGLSSYNEQFF; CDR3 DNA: TGCAGTGCTAGGCTCCTCAACCCGGGACTGAGCTCCTACAATGAGCAGTTCTTC
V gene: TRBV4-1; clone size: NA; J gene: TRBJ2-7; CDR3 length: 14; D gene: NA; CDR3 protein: CASSQAKGSNEQYF; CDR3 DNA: TGCGCCAGCAGCCAAGCTAAGGGGTCCAATGAGCAGTACTTC
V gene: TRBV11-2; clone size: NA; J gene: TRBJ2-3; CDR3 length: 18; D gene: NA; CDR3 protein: CASSLGGRPPLGTDTQYF; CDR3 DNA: TGTGCCAGCAGCTTAGGGGGGAGGCCCCCATTGGGGACAGATACGCAGTATTTT
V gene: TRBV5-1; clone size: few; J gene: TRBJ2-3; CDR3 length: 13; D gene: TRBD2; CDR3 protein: CASRLAGEDTQYF; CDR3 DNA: TGCGCCAGCCGACTAGCGGGAGAAGATACGCAGTATTTT